This T cell receptor (beta chain) stems from a study of circulating CD8 cells and anti-PD-1 response in melanoma. Overall study context: Every 2 weeks, patients got 3 mg/kg nivolumab intravenously.

CDR3 length: 15 residues. V shed 6 bases, J shed 5 bases, and the junction held 8 bases outside the gene matches. Per germline, CDR1 SNHLY and CDR2 FYNNEI. Sorting of live CD3+CD8+TCRalphabeta+ cells by PD-1 and/or TIGIT gave four subsets. This clonotype rates as medium-sized. Its antigen is unknown. Each library started from 15 ng of total RNA using the QIAseq Immune Repertoire TCR panel. TCRdb redid the calling of the reads with MiXCR, one entry per CDR3 protein. This repertoire shows approximately 780 distinct CDR3 sequences, roughly 5.9% found once; its top ten account for roughly 12%. Study results and caveats: Peptide assays on expanded sorted subsets replaced tumor-based reactivity testing. Patients included both untreated and previously treated individuals.

Source: CD8+ T cells from PBMCs, taken at baseline or after one month of anti-PD-1 therapy (not recorded which). This receptor was identified in a human donor with melanoma. The chain couples TRBV2 to TRBJ1-5; 9 bases line up with TRBD1. CDR3 sequence (DNA): TGTGCCAGCAGGGCCACAGGGGGCTGGGATCAGCCCCAGCATTTT. Protein product: CASRATGGWDQPQHF.